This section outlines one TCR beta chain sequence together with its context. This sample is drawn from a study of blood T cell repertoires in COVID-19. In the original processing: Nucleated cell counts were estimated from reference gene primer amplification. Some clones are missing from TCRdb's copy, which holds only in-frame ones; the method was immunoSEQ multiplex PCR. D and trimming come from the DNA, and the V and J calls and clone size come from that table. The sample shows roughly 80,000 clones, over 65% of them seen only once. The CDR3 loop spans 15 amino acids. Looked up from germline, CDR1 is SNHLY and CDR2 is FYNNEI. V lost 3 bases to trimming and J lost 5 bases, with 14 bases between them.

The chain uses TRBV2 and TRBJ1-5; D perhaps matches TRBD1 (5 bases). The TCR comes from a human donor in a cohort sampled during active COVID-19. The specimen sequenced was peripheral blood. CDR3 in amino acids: CASSDQRGEDQPQHF. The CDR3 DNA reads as TGTGCCAGCAGTGACCAACGAGGGGAGGATCAGCCCCAGCATTTT.